A selection of T cell receptor beta chains follows, all from one sample in a study of blood T cell repertoires in COVID-19. The table came from immunoSEQ multiplex PCR; TCRdb's copy has only in-frame clones and leaves some out. This table has 470,000 or so clones, 87% appearing once. Sequenced sample: PBMCs or T cells enriched from blood (not recorded which). The receptors stem from a woman between 18 and 29 years old with acute COVID-19. Both conserved end residues are part of each CDR3. Fields, in order: clone size, V gene, J gene, D gene, CDR3 DNA, CDR3 protein. The D gene is left open where the match is weak. Clone size is given for some rows only: seen once, a few or many times, or a class if the clone is expanded.

abundance: .
v_gene: TRBV19
j_gene: TRBJ1-6
d_gene: TRBD1
CDR3nt: TGTGCCAGTAGTATGGGGACAGATAATTCACCCCTCCACTTT
CDR3aa: CASSMGTDNSPLHF

abundance: .
v_gene: TRBV14
j_gene: TRBJ1-4
d_gene: .
CDR3nt: TGTGCCAGCAGCCACGACTCATATGAAAAACTGTTTTTT
CDR3aa: CASSHDSYEKLFF

abundance: .
v_gene: TRBV7-9
j_gene: TRBJ2-4
d_gene: TRBD1
CDR3nt: TGTGCCAGCAGCTTACCGGGGACAGCAAACATTCAGTACTTC
CDR3aa: CASSLPGTANIQYF

abundance: few
v_gene: TRBV18
j_gene: TRBJ2-3
d_gene: .
CDR3nt: TGTGCCAGCTCCCCCTCGGACACACAAGATACGCAGTATTTT
CDR3aa: CASSPSDTQDTQYF

abundance: .
v_gene: TRBV7-9
j_gene: TRBJ2-1
d_gene: TRBD2
CDR3nt: TGTGCCAGCAGCTCTATAGCGGGAGGGTCGAGCTCCTACAATGAGCAGTTCTTC
CDR3aa: CASSSIAGGSSSYNEQFF

abundance: .
v_gene: TRBV24-1
j_gene: TRBJ2-1
d_gene: .
CDR3nt: TGTGCCACCAGTGATAGGGGTCAGGGCGGTGAGCAGTTCTTC
CDR3aa: CATSDRGQGGEQFF

abundance: .
v_gene: TRBV5-1
j_gene: TRBJ1-4
d_gene: .
CDR3nt: TGCGCCAGCTCAATGGGCGCTACTAATGAAAAACTGTTTTTT
CDR3aa: CASSMGATNEKLFF

abundance: .
v_gene: TRBV27
j_gene: TRBJ1-4
d_gene: .
CDR3nt: TGTGCCAGCAGTTTAGCCTCCCGGGAAAAACTGTTTTTT
CDR3aa: CASSLASREKLFF

abundance: .
v_gene: TRBV28
j_gene: TRBJ1-5
d_gene: TRBD1
CDR3nt: TGTGCCAGCAGTTTATGGCCCCAGGGGGGTCAGCCCCAGCATTTT
CDR3aa: CASSLWPQGGQPQHF

abundance: .
v_gene: TRBV28
j_gene: TRBJ2-2
d_gene: TRBD2
CDR3nt: TGTGCCAGCAGATCGAGCGGGGCGAGGACCGGGGAGCTGTTTTTT
CDR3aa: CASRSSGARTGELFF

abundance: .
v_gene: TRBV19
j_gene: TRBJ2-1
d_gene: TRBD2
CDR3nt: TGTGCCAGTAGAAAACTAGCGGGGGCTGGGAATGAGCAGTTCTTC
CDR3aa: CASRKLAGAGNEQFF

abundance: .
v_gene: TRBV2
j_gene: TRBJ1-2
d_gene: .
CDR3nt: TGTGCCAGCAGTGAAACCCCTATCGGGGAAGGCTACACCTTC
CDR3aa: CASSETPIGEGYTF

abundance: .
v_gene: TRBV5-6
j_gene: TRBJ2-1
d_gene: TRBD1
CDR3nt: TGTGCCAGCAGCTTGGTGTCCCAGGGGGCCAATGAGCAGTTCTTC
CDR3aa: CASSLVSQGANEQFF

abundance: .
v_gene: TRBV25-1
j_gene: TRBJ1-1
d_gene: .
CDR3nt: TGTGCCAGCATCAGGGGTGGTGGCACTGAAGCTTTCTTT
CDR3aa: CASIRGGGTEAFF

abundance: .
v_gene: TRBV5-1
j_gene: TRBJ1-1
d_gene: TRBD1
CDR3nt: TGCGCCAGCAGCTTTGTGGGGACAGATAACACTGAAGCTTTCTTT
CDR3aa: CASSFVGTDNTEAFF

abundance: once
v_gene: TRBV4-3
j_gene: TRBJ1-4
d_gene: .
CDR3nt: TGCGCCAGCAGCCCGACAGTCTCTAATGAAAAACTGTTTTTT
CDR3aa: CASSPTVSNEKLFF

abundance: .
v_gene: TRBV10-3
j_gene: TRBJ1-4
d_gene: TRBD1
CDR3nt: TGTGCCATCGGGGACAGGTACGAAAAACTGTTTTTT
CDR3aa: CAIGDRYEKLFF

abundance: few
v_gene: TRBV7-9
j_gene: TRBJ2-3
d_gene: .
CDR3nt: TGTGCCAGCAGCTTGGAGGTAAGATGCACAGATACGCAGTATTTT
CDR3aa: CASSLEVRCTDTQYF

abundance: .
v_gene: TRBV4-3
j_gene: TRBJ2-7
d_gene: .
CDR3nt: TGCGCCAGCAGCCTTCAGGGTTACGAGCAGTACTTC
CDR3aa: CASSLQGYEQYF

abundance: .
v_gene: TRBV2
j_gene: TRBJ2-7
d_gene: .
CDR3nt: TGTGCCAGCAGTGACCAGGGCTACGAGCAGTACTTC
CDR3aa: CASSDQGYEQYF

abundance: .
v_gene: TRBV7-7
j_gene: TRBJ2-1
d_gene: .
CDR3nt: TGTGCCAGCAGCTTAACGGAGCGCTCCTACAATGAGCAGTTCTTC
CDR3aa: CASSLTERSYNEQFF

abundance: .
v_gene: TRBV6-1
j_gene: TRBJ1-1
d_gene: .
CDR3nt: TGTGCCAGCAGTGAATTGGGGAATGTTAGGGGAACTGAAGCTTTCTTT
CDR3aa: CASSELGNVRGTEAFF

abundance: once
v_gene: TRBV10-3
j_gene: TRBJ2-5
d_gene: .
CDR3nt: TGTGCCATCAGGGCGGAGGTTGGTGAGACCCAGTACTTC
CDR3aa: CAIRAEVGETQYF

abundance: .
v_gene: TRBV5-4
j_gene: TRBJ2-1
d_gene: TRBD1
CDR3nt: TGTGCCAGCAGGCCTACAGGGGGCCCTAGCTCCTACAATGAGCAGTTCTTC
CDR3aa: CASRPTGGPSSYNEQFF

abundance: once
v_gene: TRBV18
j_gene: TRBJ2-1
d_gene: TRBD1
CDR3nt: TGTGCCAGCTCACCATCGGGACAGGGGTCGAATGAGCAGTTCTTC
CDR3aa: CASSPSGQGSNEQFF

abundance: .
v_gene: TRBV7-6
j_gene: TRBJ2-1
d_gene: .
CDR3nt: TGTGCCAGCAGCTCCATTAGCAATGAGCAGTTCTTC
CDR3aa: CASSSISNEQFF

abundance: .
v_gene: TRBV10-1
j_gene: TRBJ2-3
d_gene: .
CDR3nt: TGCGCCAGCAGTGACAGGTTCGAAGATACGCAGTATTTT
CDR3aa: CASSDRFEDTQYF

abundance: .
v_gene: TRBV3-1/TRBV3-2
j_gene: TRBJ2-7
d_gene: .
CDR3nt: TGTGCCAGCAGGCCAAGATCAGGGACATCCTACGAGCAGTACTTC
CDR3aa: CASRPRSGTSYEQYF

abundance: .
v_gene: TRBV5-1
j_gene: TRBJ1-1
d_gene: TRBD1
CDR3nt: TGCGCCAGCAGCTTGCGGGGACAGGGGGCCTTTATTGAAGCTTTCTTT
CDR3aa: CASSLRGQGAFIEAFF

abundance: .
v_gene: TRBV7-9
j_gene: TRBJ2-1
d_gene: TRBD2
CDR3nt: TGTGCCAGCAGCTTAGGACTAGCGGGAGACTATGAGCAGTTCTTC
CDR3aa: CASSLGLAGDYEQFF

abundance: .
v_gene: TRBV10-3
j_gene: TRBJ2-2
d_gene: TRBD2
CDR3nt: TGTGCCACCGGGACTAGCGCCCCCGGGGAGCTGTTTTTT
CDR3aa: CATGTSAPGELFF

abundance: few
v_gene: TRBV18
j_gene: TRBJ1-5
d_gene: TRBD1
CDR3nt: TGTGCCAGCTCACGATCGGGACAGGGGGCCGATCAGCCCCAGCATTTT
CDR3aa: CASSRSGQGADQPQHF

abundance: .
v_gene: TRBV9
j_gene: TRBJ2-7
d_gene: TRBD2
CDR3nt: TGTGCCAGCAGCACGAGTCCTAGCGGCACCTACGAGCAGTACTTC
CDR3aa: CASSTSPSGTYEQYF

abundance: .
v_gene: TRBV7-2
j_gene: TRBJ2-7
d_gene: .
CDR3nt: TGTGCCAGCACCTTTCCGGGTCGGCTCGAGCAGTACTTC
CDR3aa: CASTFPGRLEQYF

abundance: once
v_gene: TRBV5-4
j_gene: TRBJ1-1
d_gene: .
CDR3nt: TGTGCCAGCAGCTTCGCACAAAACACTGAAGCTTTCTTT
CDR3aa: CASSFAQNTEAFF

abundance: .
v_gene: TRBV10-2
j_gene: TRBJ1-1
d_gene: .
CDR3nt: TGCGCCAGCAGTGGCAGGGGTAAGGCTGAAGCTTTCTTT
CDR3aa: CASSGRGKAEAFF

abundance: once
v_gene: TRBV7-2
j_gene: TRBJ2-7
d_gene: TRBD1
CDR3nt: TGTGCCAGCAGCTTAGGCCGACAGGGGGCAGAGCAGTACTTC
CDR3aa: CASSLGRQGAEQYF

abundance: .
v_gene: TRBV11-2
j_gene: TRBJ1-5
d_gene: .
CDR3nt: TGTGCCAGCAGCTTAGATCTTGGAGGCAATCAGCCCCAGCATTTT
CDR3aa: CASSLDLGGNQPQHF

abundance: .
v_gene: TRBV29-1
j_gene: TRBJ1-1
d_gene: .
CDR3nt: TGCAGCGTTGGTCCGGGGATGAACACTGAAGCTTTCTTT
CDR3aa: CSVGPGMNTEAFF

abundance: .
v_gene: TRBV13
j_gene: TRBJ1-2
d_gene: .
CDR3nt: TGTGCCAGCAGCACGGGATCAAATGGCTACACCTTC
CDR3aa: CASSTGSNGYTF

abundance: .
v_gene: TRBV19
j_gene: TRBJ2-5
d_gene: .
CDR3nt: TGTGCCAGTAGTATAGTTCTGGGAAGGGGAGAGACCCAGTACTTC
CDR3aa: CASSIVLGRGETQYF

abundance: .
v_gene: TRBV7-2
j_gene: TRBJ2-7
d_gene: .
CDR3nt: TGTGCCAGCAGCTTAGAACAGGGCTTAGCCTACGAGCAGTACTTC
CDR3aa: CASSLEQGLAYEQYF

abundance: .
v_gene: TRBV9
j_gene: TRBJ1-3
d_gene: .
CDR3nt: TGTGCCAGCAGCGTAGGCGGAATCTCTGGAAACACCATATATTTT
CDR3aa: CASSVGGISGNTIYF

abundance: once
v_gene: TRBV28
j_gene: TRBJ1-6
d_gene: .
CDR3nt: TGTGCCAGCAGTTTACTAGGGGGAGTCGGTTCACCCCTCCACTTT
CDR3aa: CASSLLGGVGSPLHF

abundance: .
v_gene: TRBV5-5
j_gene: TRBJ1-6
d_gene: .
CDR3nt: TGTGCCAGCAGCTTGATTCTTCAAACAGGATTCTATAATTCACCCCTCCACTTT
CDR3aa: CASSLILQTGFYNSPLHF

abundance: once
v_gene: TRBV5-1
j_gene: TRBJ1-1
d_gene: TRBD1
CDR3nt: TGCGCCAGCAGCTTGAGACAGGGGGCGAATACTGAAGCTTTCTTT
CDR3aa: CASSLRQGANTEAFF

abundance: .
v_gene: TRBV5-1
j_gene: TRBJ2-5
d_gene: TRBD1
CDR3nt: TGCGCCAGCAGCTTGGGGACCGTGGGACAGGGAGAGACCCAGTACTTC
CDR3aa: CASSLGTVGQGETQYF

abundance: once
v_gene: TRBV7-2
j_gene: TRBJ2-1
d_gene: .
CDR3nt: TGTGCCAGCAGCTCTCCCCCTAACAATGAGCAGTTCTTC
CDR3aa: CASSSPPNNEQFF

abundance: .
v_gene: TRBV4-1
j_gene: TRBJ1-5
d_gene: TRBD1
CDR3nt: TGCGCCAGCAGCCAATCTCCTTCCGGGACAGGGCAGAGCAATCAGCCCCAGCATTTT
CDR3aa: CASSQSPSGTGQSNQPQHF

abundance: .
v_gene: TRBV28
j_gene: TRBJ2-5
d_gene: .
CDR3nt: TGTGCCAGCAGTTTATCGGGTCACGGTGGAGAGACCCAGTACTTC
CDR3aa: CASSLSGHGGETQYF

abundance: .
v_gene: TRBV7-9
j_gene: TRBJ1-1
d_gene: .
CDR3nt: TGTGCCAGCAGCTTCATCCAGCGAGGGACTGAAGCTTTCTTT
CDR3aa: CASSFIQRGTEAFF

abundance: .
v_gene: TRBV28
j_gene: TRBJ2-7
d_gene: .
CDR3nt: TGTGCCAGCAGTTTAGGGGCAGGGAACGAGCAGTACTTC
CDR3aa: CASSLGAGNEQYF

abundance: .
v_gene: TRBV7-9
j_gene: TRBJ2-7
d_gene: .
CDR3nt: TGTGCCAGTCGAACCGAAGGACCTAGGGGGTTCGAGCAGTACTTC
CDR3aa: CASRTEGPRGFEQYF

abundance: .
v_gene: TRBV6-1
j_gene: TRBJ1-5
d_gene: .
CDR3nt: TGTGCCAGCAGTGACCGGGAGCCCGCCAGCAATCAGCCCCAGCATTTT
CDR3aa: CASSDREPASNQPQHF

abundance: .
v_gene: TRBV5-6
j_gene: TRBJ1-2
d_gene: TRBD1
CDR3nt: TGTGCCAGCAGCTTGGGACAGGGGGCGTATGGCTACACCTTC
CDR3aa: CASSLGQGAYGYTF